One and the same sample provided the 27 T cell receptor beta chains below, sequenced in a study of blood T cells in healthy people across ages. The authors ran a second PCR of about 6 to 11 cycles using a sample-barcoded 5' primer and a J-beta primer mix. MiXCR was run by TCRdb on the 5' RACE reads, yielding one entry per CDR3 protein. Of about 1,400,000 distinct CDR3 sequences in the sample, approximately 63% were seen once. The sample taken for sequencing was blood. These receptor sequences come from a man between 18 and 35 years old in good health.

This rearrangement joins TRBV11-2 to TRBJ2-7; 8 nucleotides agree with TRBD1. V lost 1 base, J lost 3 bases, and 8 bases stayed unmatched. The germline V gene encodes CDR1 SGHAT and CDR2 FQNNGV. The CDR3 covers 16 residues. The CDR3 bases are TGTGCCAGCAGCTTAGGGCGGACAGGGCTGAACTACGAGCAGTACTTC. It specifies CASSLGRTGLNYEQYF.

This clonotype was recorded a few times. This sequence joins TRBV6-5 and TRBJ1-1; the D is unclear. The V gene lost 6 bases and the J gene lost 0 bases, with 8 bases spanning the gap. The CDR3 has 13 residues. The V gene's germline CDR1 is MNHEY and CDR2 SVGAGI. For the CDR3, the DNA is TGTGCCAGCAGAAGGGCTGTGAACACTGAAGCTTTCTTT. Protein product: CASRRAVNTEAFF.

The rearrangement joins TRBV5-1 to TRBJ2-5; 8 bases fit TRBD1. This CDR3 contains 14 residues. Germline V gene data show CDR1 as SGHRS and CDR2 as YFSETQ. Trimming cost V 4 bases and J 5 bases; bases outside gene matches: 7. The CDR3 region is CASSTQTGGETQYF. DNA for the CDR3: TGCGCCAGCAGCACCCAAACAGGGGGTGAGACCCAGTACTTC.

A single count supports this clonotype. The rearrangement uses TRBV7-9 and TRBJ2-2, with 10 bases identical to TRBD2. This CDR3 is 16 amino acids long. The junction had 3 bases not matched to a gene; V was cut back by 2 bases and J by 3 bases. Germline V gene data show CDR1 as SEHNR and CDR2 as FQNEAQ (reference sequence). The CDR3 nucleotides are TGTGCCAGCAGCTTACAGCTAGCGGGAGACACCGGGGAGCTGTTTTTT. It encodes CASSLQLAGDTGELFF.

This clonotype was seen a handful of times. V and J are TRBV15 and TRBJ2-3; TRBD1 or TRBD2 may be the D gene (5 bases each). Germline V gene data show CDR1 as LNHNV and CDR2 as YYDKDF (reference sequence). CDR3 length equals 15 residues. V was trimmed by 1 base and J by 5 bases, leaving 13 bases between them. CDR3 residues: CATSRGRGAIDTQYF. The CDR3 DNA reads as TGTGCCACCAGCAGAGGACGGGGCGCGATAGATACGCAGTATTTT.

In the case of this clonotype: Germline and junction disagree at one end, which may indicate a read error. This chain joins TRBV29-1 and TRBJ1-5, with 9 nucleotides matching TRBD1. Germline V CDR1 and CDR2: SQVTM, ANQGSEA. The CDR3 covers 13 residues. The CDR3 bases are TGCAGCGTAAAGGGACAGGGCAATCCGCCCCAGCATTTT. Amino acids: CSVKGQGNPPQHF.

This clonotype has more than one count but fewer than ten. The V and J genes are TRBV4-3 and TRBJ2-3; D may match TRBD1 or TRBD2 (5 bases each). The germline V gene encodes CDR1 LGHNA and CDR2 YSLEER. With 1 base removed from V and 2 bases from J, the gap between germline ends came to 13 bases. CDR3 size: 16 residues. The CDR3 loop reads CASSQVGGGNTDTQYF. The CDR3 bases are TGCGCCAGCAGCCAAGTGGGTGGGGGTAACACAGATACGCAGTATTTT.

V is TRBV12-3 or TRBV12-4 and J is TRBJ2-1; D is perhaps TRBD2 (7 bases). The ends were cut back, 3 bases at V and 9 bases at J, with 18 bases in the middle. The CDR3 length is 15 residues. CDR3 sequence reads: CASSLGGGNGIEQFF. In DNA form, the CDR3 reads TGTGCCAGCAGTTTGGGCGGGGGCAATGGAATTGAGCAGTTCTTC.

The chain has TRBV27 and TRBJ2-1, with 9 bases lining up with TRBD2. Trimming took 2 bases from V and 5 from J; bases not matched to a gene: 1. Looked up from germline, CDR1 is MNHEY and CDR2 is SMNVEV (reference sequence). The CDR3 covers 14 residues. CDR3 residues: CASSLGLANNEQFF. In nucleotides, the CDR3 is TGTGCCAGCAGTTTAGGACTAGCGAACAATGAGCAGTTCTTC.

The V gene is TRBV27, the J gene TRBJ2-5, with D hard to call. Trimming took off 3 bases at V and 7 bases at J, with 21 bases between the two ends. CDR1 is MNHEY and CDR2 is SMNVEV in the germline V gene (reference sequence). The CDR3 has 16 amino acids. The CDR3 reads CASSFSVFGDSGTQYF. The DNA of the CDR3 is TGTGCCAGCAGTTTCAGCGTCTTTGGGGATTCTGGGACCCAGTACTTC.

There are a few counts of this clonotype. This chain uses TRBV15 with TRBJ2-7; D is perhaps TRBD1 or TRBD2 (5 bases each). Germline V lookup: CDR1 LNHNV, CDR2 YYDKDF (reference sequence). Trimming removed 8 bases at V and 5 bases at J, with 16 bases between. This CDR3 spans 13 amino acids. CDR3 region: CATGTDLWNEQYF. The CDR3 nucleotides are TGTGCCACCGGGACGGACCTATGGAACGAGCAGTACTTC.

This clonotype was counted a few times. The CDR3 bases are TGCGCCAGCAGCCAAGATGGCGGCAGGTACGAGCAGTACTTC. Translation: CASSQDGGRYEQYF. The V and J genes are TRBV4-3 and TRBJ2-7; D gene ambiguous. Trimming stripped 0 bases from V and 4 bases from J, with 10 bases between. This CDR3 region has 14 residues. Germline assignment: CDR1 LGHNA and CDR2 YSLEER.

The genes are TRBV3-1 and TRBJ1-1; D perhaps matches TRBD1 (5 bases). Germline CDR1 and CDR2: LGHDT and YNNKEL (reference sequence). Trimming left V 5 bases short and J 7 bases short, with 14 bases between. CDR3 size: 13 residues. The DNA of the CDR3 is TGTGCCAGCAGCGATCAGGGTTTGGGTGAAGCTTTCTTT. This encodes CASSDQGLGEAFF.

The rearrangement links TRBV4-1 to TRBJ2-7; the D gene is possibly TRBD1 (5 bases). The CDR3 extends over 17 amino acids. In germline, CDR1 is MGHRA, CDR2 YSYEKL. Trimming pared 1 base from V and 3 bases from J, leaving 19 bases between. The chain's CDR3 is CASSQALSLGQIYEQYF. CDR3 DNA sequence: TGCGCCAGCAGCCAAGCCCTCTCCCTAGGACAAATCTACGAGCAGTACTTC.

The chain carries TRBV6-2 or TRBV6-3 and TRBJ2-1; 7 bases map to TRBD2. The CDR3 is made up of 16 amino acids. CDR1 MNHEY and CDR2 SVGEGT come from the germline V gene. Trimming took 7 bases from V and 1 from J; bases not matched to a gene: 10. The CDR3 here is CASTDSREGSYNEQFF. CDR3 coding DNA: TGTGCCAGCACCGACTCTAGGGAGGGGTCCTACAATGAGCAGTTCTTC.

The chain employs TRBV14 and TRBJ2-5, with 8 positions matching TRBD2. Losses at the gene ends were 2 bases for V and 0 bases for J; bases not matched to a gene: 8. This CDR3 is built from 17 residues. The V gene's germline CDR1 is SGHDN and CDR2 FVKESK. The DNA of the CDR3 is TGTGCCAGCAGCCAAATAGAGACTAGCGCTCACCAAGAGACCCAGTACTTC. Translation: CASSQIETSAHQETQYF.

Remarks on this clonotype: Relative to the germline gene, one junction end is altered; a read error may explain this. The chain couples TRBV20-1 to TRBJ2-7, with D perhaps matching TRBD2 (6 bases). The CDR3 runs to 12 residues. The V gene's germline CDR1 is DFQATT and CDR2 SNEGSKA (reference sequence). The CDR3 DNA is TGCGGTGCTAGGGGAGGAGCTTACGAGCAGTACTTC. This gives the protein CGARGGAYEQYF.

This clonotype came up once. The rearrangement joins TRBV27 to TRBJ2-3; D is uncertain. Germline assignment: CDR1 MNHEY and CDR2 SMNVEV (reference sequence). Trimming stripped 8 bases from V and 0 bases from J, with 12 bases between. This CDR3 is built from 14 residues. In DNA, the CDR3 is TGTGCCAGCGGACCGATCTTTAGCACAGATACGCAGTATTTT. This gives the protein CASGPIFSTDTQYF.

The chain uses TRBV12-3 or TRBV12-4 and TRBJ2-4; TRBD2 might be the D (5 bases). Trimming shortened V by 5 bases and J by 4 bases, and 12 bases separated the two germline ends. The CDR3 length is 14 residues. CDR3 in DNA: TGTGCCAGCAGTCCCCCGGGGTTGAAAAACATTCAGTACTTC. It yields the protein CASSPPGLKNIQYF.

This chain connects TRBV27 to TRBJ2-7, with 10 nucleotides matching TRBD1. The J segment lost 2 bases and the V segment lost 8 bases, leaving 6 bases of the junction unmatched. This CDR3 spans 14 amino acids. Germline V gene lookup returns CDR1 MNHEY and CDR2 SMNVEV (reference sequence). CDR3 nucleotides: TGTGCCAGCGGTGCCGGGACAGGGGCCTACGAGCAGTACTTC. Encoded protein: CASGAGTGAYEQYF.

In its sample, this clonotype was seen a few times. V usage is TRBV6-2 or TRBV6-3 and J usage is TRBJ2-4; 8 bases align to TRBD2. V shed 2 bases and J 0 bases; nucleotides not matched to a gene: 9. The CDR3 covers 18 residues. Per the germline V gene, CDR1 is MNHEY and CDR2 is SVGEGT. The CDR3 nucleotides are TGTGCCAGCAGTTACGGCTCCCCGGGAGGGTTAGCCAAAAACATTCAGTACTTC. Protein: CASSYGSPGGLAKNIQYF.

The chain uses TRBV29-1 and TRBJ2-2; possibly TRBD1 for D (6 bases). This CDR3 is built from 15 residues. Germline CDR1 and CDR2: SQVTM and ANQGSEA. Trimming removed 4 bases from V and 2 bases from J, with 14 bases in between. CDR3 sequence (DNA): TGCAGCGTTGGGAGAGGGACAAGAAACACCGGGGAGCTGTTTTTT. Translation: CSVGRGTRNTGELFF.

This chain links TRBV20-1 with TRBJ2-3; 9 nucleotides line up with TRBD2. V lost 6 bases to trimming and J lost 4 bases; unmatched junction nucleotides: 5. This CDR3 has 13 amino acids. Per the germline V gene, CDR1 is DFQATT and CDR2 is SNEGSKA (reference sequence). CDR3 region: CSATVAGADTQYF. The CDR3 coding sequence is TGCAGTGCAACAGTAGCGGGAGCAGATACGCAGTATTTT.

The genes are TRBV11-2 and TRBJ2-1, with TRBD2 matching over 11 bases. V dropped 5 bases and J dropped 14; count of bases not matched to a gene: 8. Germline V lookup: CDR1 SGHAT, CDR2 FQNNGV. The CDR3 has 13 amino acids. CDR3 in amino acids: CASSQPSSGRKFF. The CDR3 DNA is TGTGCCAGCAGCCAGCCGTCTAGCGGGAGGAAGTTCTTC.

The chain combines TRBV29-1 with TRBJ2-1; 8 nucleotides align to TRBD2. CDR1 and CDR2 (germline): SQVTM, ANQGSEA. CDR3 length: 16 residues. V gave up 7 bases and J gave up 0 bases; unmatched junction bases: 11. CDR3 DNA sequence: TGCAGCGCGAGAGAACGAGCGGGGGTCTCCTACAATGAGCAGTTCTTC. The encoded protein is CSARERAGVSYNEQFF.

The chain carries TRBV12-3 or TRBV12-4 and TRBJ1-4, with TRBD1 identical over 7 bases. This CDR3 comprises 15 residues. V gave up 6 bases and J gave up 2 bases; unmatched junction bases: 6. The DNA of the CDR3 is TGTGCCAGCAGAGCAACAGGGGCGACTAATGAAAAACTGTTTTTT. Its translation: CASRATGATNEKLFF.

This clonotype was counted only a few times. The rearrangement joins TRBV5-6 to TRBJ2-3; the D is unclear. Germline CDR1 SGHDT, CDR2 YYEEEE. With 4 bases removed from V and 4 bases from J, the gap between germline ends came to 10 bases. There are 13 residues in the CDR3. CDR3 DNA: TGTGCCAGCAGCCCTTATCTCTCAGATACGCAGTATTTT. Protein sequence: CASSPYLSDTQYF.